These 32 T cell receptor beta chains came from one sample sequenced in a study of blood T cells in healthy people across ages. A second PCR of 7 to 11 cycles used a sample-barcoded 5' primer and a J-beta primer mix. Each CDR3 protein gets one entry after TCRdb re-called the 5' RACE reads with MiXCR. The table lists roughly 800,000 distinct CDR3 sequences, about a quarter of them singletons. This same sample was also part of a study on T cells of mothers and their children.

The sequenced sample was blood. Source of these receptors: a boy between 10 and 17 years old in good health.

The rearrangement joins TRBV30 to TRBJ1-1; D is undetermined. The CDR3 sequence is 14 residues long. The germline V gene has CDR1 GTSNPN and CDR2 SVGIG (reference sequence). V lost 6 bases and J lost 2, with 16 bases in between. DNA for the CDR3: TGTGCCTGCAACCCCCGGACGGGAAACACTGAAGCTTTCTTT. It translates to CACNPRTGNTEAFF.

This sequence joins TRBV29-1 and TRBJ2-6; a weak D match, TRBD1 (6 bases). V was pared by 4 bases and J by 0 bases, with 13 bases between. CDR1 is SQVTM and CDR2 is ANQGSEA in the germline V gene. This CDR3 contains 16 residues. Here the CDR3 reads CSVGRTAHSGANVLTF. CDR3 nucleotide sequence: TGCAGCGTTGGAAGGACAGCGCACTCTGGGGCCAACGTCCTGACTTTC.

Concerning this clonotype: A read error is likely, as this CDR3 ends without the conserved phenylalanine or tryptophan. The chain carries TRBV12-3 or TRBV12-4 and TRBJ2-3; D may be TRBD2 (5 bases). V was pared by 11 bases and J by 1 base, with 13 bases between. This CDR3 comprises 13 residues. This chain's CDR3 is CASTRGRTDTQYS. CDR3 DNA: TGTGCCTCAACCCGAGGGCGCACAGATACGCAGTATTCT.

The genes are TRBV5-1 and TRBJ2-5; perhaps D is TRBD1 or TRBD2 (5 bases each). The CDR3 extends over 15 amino acids. Germline CDR1 is SGHRS and CDR2 is YFSETQ. V was pared by 4 bases and J by 3 bases, with 16 bases between. This CDR3 reads CASSLGGGRKETQYF. CDR3 bases: TGCGCCAGCAGCCTAGGTGGGGGACGGAAAGAGACCCAGTACTTC. Complete variable domain (other parts from reference TRBV5-1 and TRBJ2-5): KAGVTQTPRYLIKTRGQQVTLSCSPISGHRSVSWYQQTPGQGLQFLFEYFSETQRNKGNFPGRFSGRQFSNSRSEMNVSTLELGDSALYLCASSLGGGRKETQYFGPGTRLLVL.

In its sample, this clonotype was seen a few times. The chain employs TRBV5-1 and TRBJ2-7; 9 bases line up with TRBD2. The CDR3 extends over 16 amino acids. V trimming: 0 bases; J trimming: 2 bases; junction bases outside the gene matches: 6. Germline loops: CDR1 SGHRS, CDR2 YFSETQ. The CDR3 here is CASSLGLAVGAYEQYF. The CDR3 DNA sequence: TGCGCCAGCAGCTTGGGACTAGCGGTTGGGGCCTACGAGCAGTACTTC. Based on the CDR3 plus reference TRBV5-1 and TRBJ2-7, the full variable domain is KAGVTQTPRYLIKTRGQQVTLSCSPISGHRSVSWYQQTPGQGLQFLFEYFSETQRNKGNFPGRFSGRQFSNSRSEMNVSTLELGDSALYLCASSLGLAVGAYEQYFGPGTRLTVT.

The sample holds a few counts of this clonotype. CDR3 protein: CATNRVFPGANVLTF. The DNA of the CDR3 is TGTGCCACCAACAGGGTTTTCCCTGGGGCCAACGTCCTGACTTTC. The rearrangement uses TRBV6-5 and TRBJ2-6, with D perhaps matching TRBD1 (6 bases). Germline V CDR1 and CDR2: MNHEY, SVGAGI. CDR3 length: 15 residues. V gave up 10 bases and J gave up 2 bases, with 15 bases separating them.

V is TRBV28 and J is TRBJ2-7; D unresolved. Germline V gene data show CDR1 as MDHEN and CDR2 as SYDVKM. The germline V and J ends were trimmed by 2 bases and 4 bases, with 12 bases remaining between them. The CDR3 has 14 amino acids. The CDR3 loop is CASSLARPAYEQYF. The CDR3 DNA reads as TGTGCCAGCAGTTTAGCACGGCCGGCTTACGAGCAGTACTTC.

This clonotype has just a few counts. The chain recombines TRBV20-1 with TRBJ2-7; 10 bases are a match to TRBD1. The V segment lost 2 bases and the J segment 2 bases; nucleotides outside the gene matches: 12. There are 17 residues in the CDR3. Germline V gene data show CDR1 as DFQATT and CDR2 as SNEGSKA (reference sequence). CDR3 DNA: TGCAGTGCTAGATCGACAGGGGGCGATGACCTAACCTACGAGCAGTACTTC. This gives the protein CSARSTGGDDLTYEQYF.

This clonotype was observed a handful of times. The chain couples TRBV10-2 to TRBJ2-7; maybe TRBD2 (7 bases). Germline V gene sequence: CDR1 WSHSY, CDR2 SAAADI. CDR3 length equals 14 residues. V dropped 9 bases and J dropped 3 bases, with 18 bases sitting between them. The CDR3 spells CASAQGRGLYEQYF. CDR3 sequence (DNA): TGCGCCAGTGCTCAGGGGAGGGGTCTCTACGAGCAGTACTTC.

The chain joins TRBV5-1 to TRBJ2-6, with D possibly matching TRBD1 (6 bases). This CDR3 is built from 15 residues. V dropped 4 bases and J dropped 2 bases, with 10 bases sitting between them. Germline values: CDR1 SGHRS, CDR2 YFSETQ. CDR3 sequence: CASSIQGAGANVLTF. CDR3 nucleotides: TGCGCCAGCAGCATACAGGGAGCTGGGGCCAACGTCCTGACTTTC.

J is TRBJ2-2 and V is TRBV9; D not certain. CDR3 length: 13 residues. Trimming cost V 3 bases and J 2 bases, with 5 bases left between them. From germline, CDR1 is SGDLS and CDR2 YYNGEE. The DNA for the CDR3 is TGTGCCAGCAGCGCCATCAACACCGGGGAGCTGTTTTTT. This translates into CASSAINTGELFF. The full variable domain, rest sourced from reference TRBV9 and TRBJ2-2, is DSGVTQTPKHLITATGQRVTLRCSPRSGDLSVYWYQQSLDQGLQFLIQYYNGEERAKGNILERFSAQQFPDLHSELNLSSLELGDSALYFCASSAINTGELFFGEGSRLTVL.

This clonotype was seen a handful of times. This chain joins TRBV4-1 and TRBJ1-4; TRBD1 matches at 9 bases. The CDR3 sequence is 14 residues long. Per germline, CDR1 MGHRA and CDR2 YSYEKL. V lost 1 base, J lost 6 bases, and 0 bases stayed unmatched. In nucleotides, the CDR3 is TGCGCCAGCAGCCAAGGGACAGGGGATGAAAAACTGTTTTTT. It specifies CASSQGTGDEKLFF.

This clonotype was picked up many times. The chain uses TRBV29-1 and TRBJ2-5; D gene ambiguous. The CDR3 covers 10 residues. Germline V lookup: CDR1 SQVTM, CDR2 ANQGSEA. V was pared by 5 bases and J by 3 bases, with 4 bases between. The chain's CDR3 is CSVREETQYF. In nucleotides, the CDR3 is TGCAGCGTTCGAGAAGAGACCCAGTACTTC.

The chain carries TRBV4-2 and TRBJ2-7; 9 positions agree with TRBD1. Germline V CDR1 and CDR2: LGHNA, YNFKEQ. The CDR3 length is 15 residues. V gave up 3 bases and J gave up 4 bases; unmatched junction bases: 7. CDR3 nucleotides: TGTGCCAGCAGCCAGAGTCCGGGACAGGGATACGAGCAGTACTTC. It yields the protein CASSQSPGQGYEQYF.

In its sample, this clonotype was seen a few times. This sequence joins TRBV10-3 and TRBJ1-4; 8 bases are shared with TRBD1. CDR3 length: 14 residues. Germline loops: CDR1 ENHRY, CDR2 SYGVKD. The ends lost 6 bases at V and 6 bases at J; junction bases unmatched: 6. The CDR3 sequence: CAIRMTGEDEKLFF. The DNA of the CDR3 is TGTGCCATCAGGATGACAGGGGAGGATGAAAAACTGTTTTTT.

This clonotype appeared a few times. The chain joins TRBV15 to TRBJ2-5; no reliable D call. The J call is in doubt because the DNA end fits TRBJ2-7 better. Germline V gene sequence: CDR1 LNHNV, CDR2 YYDKDF (reference sequence). The CDR3 spans 14 residues. CDR3 loop: CATSRDLSGREQYF. The CDR3, as DNA: TGTGCCACCAGCAGAGATTTGAGTGGTCGCGAGCAGTACTTC.

This clonotype has at least ten counts. An end of the junction does not agree with germline; a read error may underlie this. The rearrangement uses TRBV5-1 and TRBJ1-4; 8 positions agree with TRBD1. This CDR3 is 14 amino acids long. The germline CDR1 and CDR2 sequences are SGHRS and YFSETQ. The CDR3 protein is CASSGGTGGEKLFF. CDR3 sequence (DNA): TGTGCCAGCAGCGGCGGGACAGGCGGTGAAAAACTGTTTTTT. Filled out from reference TRBV5-1 and TRBJ1-4, the complete variable domain reads KAGVTQTPRYLIKTRGQQVTLSCSPISGHRSVSWYQQTPGQGLQFLFEYFSETQRNKGNFPGRFSGRQFSNSRSEMNVSTLELGDSALYLCASSGGTGGEKLFFGSGTQLSVL.

CDR3 DNA: TGTGCCAGCAGTGAGCGTCCGGGACGGCAGAGCGAGCAGTACTTC. Translation gives CASSERPGRQSEQYF. The chain joins TRBV6-1 to TRBJ2-5, with D tentatively TRBD1 or TRBD2 (5 bases each). The DNA end is more similar to TRBJ2-7, so the J call may be wrong. The V gene's germline CDR1 is MNHNS and CDR2 SASEGT. The CDR3 is 15 residues long.

This clonotype was seen only a few times. The chain couples TRBV4-1 to TRBJ1-1; D not certain. CDR3 length equals 13 residues. The germline V gene has CDR1 MGHRA and CDR2 YSYEKL. V dropped 4 bases and J dropped 2 bases, with 8 bases sitting between them. The CDR3 DNA follows: TGCGCCAGCAGCCCTGTCACCAACACTGAAGCTTTCTTT. Amino acid sequence: CASSPVTNTEAFF.

The chain carries TRBV6-5 and TRBJ2-3; 9 positions match TRBD2. Trimming took 5 bases from V and 5 from J; bases not matched to a gene: 5. Germline CDR1 reads MNHEY; CDR2 reads SVGAGI. The CDR3 spans 14 residues. CDR3 sequence reads: CASSTGLARDTQYF. The CDR3 region has the DNA TGTGCCAGCAGTACGGGACTAGCTAGAGATACGCAGTATTTT.

The table lists this clonotype with many counts. The rearrangement uses TRBV4-1 and TRBJ2-5; TRBD2 aligns across 13 bases. With 1 base clipped from V and 2 bases from J, the junction kept 1 base outside the gene matches. CDR3 length: 16 residues. CDR1 MGHRA and CDR2 YSYEKL come from the germline V gene. This chain's CDR3 is CASSQGGLAGQETQYF. The CDR3 DNA sequence: TGCGCCAGCAGCCAAGGGGGACTAGCGGGACAAGAGACCCAGTACTTC.

This sequence joins TRBV6-2 or TRBV6-3 and TRBJ2-1; 8 nucleotides line up with TRBD2. CDR1 and CDR2 from the germline V gene are MNHEY and SVGEGT. CDR3 length equals 15 residues. V was pared by 5 bases and J by 6 bases, with 9 bases of the junction left unmatched. The CDR3 region is CASSRSLAGGNEQFF. DNA for the CDR3: TGTGCCAGCAGTCGGAGTCTGGCGGGGGGCAATGAGCAGTTCTTC.

The chain joins TRBV10-1 to TRBJ2-5, with a tentative D call TRBD1 (5 bases). V lost 0 bases and J lost 2, with 10 bases in between. The CDR3 loop spans 15 amino acids. From germline, CDR1 is WNHNN and CDR2 SYGVQD (reference sequence). The DNA for the CDR3 is TGCGCCAGCAGTGAGTCAGGGGAAGCGCAAGAGACCCAGTACTTC. Its protein is CASSESGEAQETQYF.

This clonotype was seen only a few times. This rearrangement joins TRBV5-1 to TRBJ2-5; TRBD2 matches 9 bases. V shed 4 bases, J shed 1 base, and the junction held 8 bases outside the gene matches. The V gene's germline CDR1 is SGHRS and CDR2 YFSETQ. This CDR3 is built from 16 residues. This CDR3 reads CASSASGDGRQETQYF. CDR3 coding DNA: TGCGCCAGCAGCGCTAGCGGGGACGGGCGCCAAGAGACCCAGTACTTC.

This clonotype was seen a few times. The CDR3 is CASSPTQYF. The CDR3 region has the DNA TGTGCCAGCAGCCCCACCCAGTACTTC. The gene calls are TRBV7-8 and TRBJ2-5; D gene ambiguous. Germline CDR1 SGHVS, CDR2 FQNEAQ. Deletions cut 5 bases from V and 8 bases from J, with 3 bases between. This CDR3 comprises 9 residues. The variable domain in full, completed from reference TRBV7-8 and TRBJ2-5, reads GAGVSQSPRYKVAKRGQDVALRCDPISGHVSLFWYQQALGQGPEFLTYFQNEAQLDKSGLPSDRFFAERPEGSVSTLKIQRTQQEDSAVYLCASSPTQYFGPGTRLLVL.

This chain uses TRBV12-3 or TRBV12-4 with TRBJ2-1; D ambiguous. Between the trimmed V and J ends, which lost 1 base and 0 bases, there was a span of 10 bases. CDR3 length: 16 residues. CDR3 sequence (DNA): TGTGCCAGCAGTTTAGGGACGGTGAGCTCCTACAATGAGCAGTTCTTC. This sequence encodes CASSLGTVSSYNEQFF.

This clonotype was counted between two and nine times. V usage is TRBV7-9 and J usage is TRBJ2-7, with D possibly being TRBD2 (5 bases). CDR1 SEHNR and CDR2 FQNEAQ come from the germline V gene (reference sequence). This CDR3 region has 14 residues. V lost 1 base and J lost 4, with 11 bases in between. The CDR3: CASSLDGRNYEQYF. As DNA, the CDR3 is TGTGCCAGCAGCTTAGATGGGAGAAATTACGAGCAGTACTTC.

This clonotype was picked up a small number of times. The chain uses TRBV15 and TRBJ1-2, with a possible D match to TRBD1 (6 bases). This CDR3 is 14 amino acids long. Germline CDR1 LNHNV, CDR2 YYDKDF (reference sequence). Deletions cut 5 bases from V and 2 bases from J, with 12 bases between. The CDR3 reads CATSRKDRNYGYTF. CDR3 nucleotides: TGTGCCACCAGCCGAAAGGACAGAAACTATGGCTACACCTTC.

The CDR3 here is CSARETGNYGYTF. CDR3 in DNA: TGCAGTGCTAGAGAGACAGGGAACTATGGCTACACCTTC. The chain combines TRBV20-1 with TRBJ1-2, with 7 bases matching TRBD1. Per germline, CDR1 DFQATT and CDR2 SNEGSKA (reference sequence). This CDR3 contains 13 residues. The junction had 0 bases not matched to a gene; V was cut back by 0 bases and J by 2 bases.

This sequence joins TRBV7-9 and TRBJ2-4, with D possibly TRBD1 on 5 matching bases. V was cut by 2 bases and J by 14 bases, with 22 bases left in between. Germline CDR1 SEHNR, CDR2 FQNEAQ (reference sequence). The CDR3 has 15 amino acids. For the CDR3, the DNA is TGTGCCAGCAGCTTAACGGAGATGGGCCCACGGACAAAGTACTTC. Its protein is CASSLTEMGPRTKYF.

The V and J genes are TRBV27 and TRBJ2-5; perhaps TRBD1 as D (5 bases). This CDR3 has 14 residues. Germline-derived CDR1 and CDR2 are MNHEY and SMNVEV (reference sequence). V dropped 5 bases and J dropped 5 bases, with 15 bases sitting between them. The DNA for the CDR3 is TGTGCCAGCAGTATCAGGTTGCAGGGCGAGACCCAGTACTTC. This sequence encodes CASSIRLQGETQYF.

The chain joins TRBV29-1 to TRBJ2-5; 9 bases match TRBD1. The CDR3 is 14 residues long. V was clipped by 5 bases and J by 5 bases; unmatched bases: 9. Germline lookup yields CDR1 SQVTM and CDR2 ANQGSEA. This CDR3 reads CSVSPGTGLETQYF. CDR3 bases: TGCAGCGTTTCCCCCGGGACAGGGTTGGAGACCCAGTACTTC.